These T cell receptor beta chains were read from a single sample in a study of blood T cell repertoires in COVID-19. Profiled with immunoSEQ multiplex PCR; TCRdb holds only in-frame clones, not every one. Seen here are some 14,000 clones, about 83% observed once, and the top ten hold 30% to 40%. Material: peripheral blood. These receptors originate from a man in his fifties with active COVID-19. The CDR3 runs from the conserved cysteine through the conserved F or W. The order of the fields is CDR3 protein, CDR3 DNA, D gene, J gene, V gene, clone size. A D gene is named only where the DNA matches it firmly. Clone size is not always given. Where it is, it says once, few, many or a class for expanded clones.

CDR3aa: CSVPGTSYEQYF
CDR3nt: TGCAGCGTCCCCGGGACATCCTACGAGCAGTACTTC
d_gene: NA
j_gene: TRBJ2-7
v_gene: TRBV29-1
abundance: NA

CDR3aa: CASSATGLGNQPQHF
CDR3nt: TGTGCCAGCAGCGCGACAGGTCTTGGCAATCAGCCCCAGCATTTT
d_gene: NA
j_gene: TRBJ1-5
v_gene: TRBV28
abundance: NA

CDR3aa: CASSEGRVTEAFF
CDR3nt: TGCGCCAGCAGTGAGGGCAGGGTCACTGAAGCTTTCTTT
d_gene: NA
j_gene: TRBJ1-1
v_gene: TRBV10-2
abundance: once

CDR3aa: CASSFGSNWRDAYEQYF
CDR3nt: TGTGCCAGCAGTTTCGGATCCAATTGGCGGGACGCCTACGAGCAGTACTTC
d_gene: NA
j_gene: TRBJ2-7
v_gene: TRBV27
abundance: NA

CDR3aa: CASSRYSGRTRGGEQYF
CDR3nt: TGTGCCAGCAGCCGCTATAGCGGGAGGACCAGGGGAGGCGAGCAGTACTTC
d_gene: TRBD2
j_gene: TRBJ2-7
v_gene: TRBV14
abundance: NA

CDR3aa: CASSQDGLAEETQYF
CDR3nt: TGTGCCAGCAGCCAAGATGGACTAGCGGAAGAGACCCAGTACTTC
d_gene: TRBD2
j_gene: TRBJ2-5
v_gene: TRBV14
abundance: NA

CDR3aa: CASSRGDTSGRADEQFF
CDR3nt: TGCGCCAGCAGCCGGGGGGATACTAGCGGGAGGGCCGATGAGCAGTTCTTC
d_gene: TRBD2
j_gene: TRBJ2-1
v_gene: TRBV4-1
abundance: NA

CDR3aa: CASSLVGGQGPNYGYTF
CDR3nt: TGTGCCAGCAGCTTAGTAGGCGGACAGGGACCCAACTATGGCTACACCTTC
d_gene: TRBD1
j_gene: TRBJ1-2
v_gene: TRBV7-9
abundance: NA

CDR3aa: CASRAPMNTEAFF
CDR3nt: TGTGCCAGTAGGGCTCCCATGAACACTGAAGCTTTCTTT
d_gene: NA
j_gene: TRBJ1-1
v_gene: TRBV19
abundance: NA

CDR3aa: CASSGPWDSNSPLHF
CDR3nt: TGTGCCAGCAGTGGACCATGGGACAGTAATTCACCCCTCCACTTT
d_gene: TRBD1
j_gene: TRBJ1-6
v_gene: TRBV7-9
abundance: NA

CDR3aa: CASGREPYEQYF
CDR3nt: TGCGCCAGCGGTCGGGAACCCTACGAGCAGTACTTC
d_gene: NA
j_gene: TRBJ2-7
v_gene: TRBV10-2
abundance: NA

CDR3aa: CASSKHGNQPQHF
CDR3nt: TGTGCCAGCAGTAAACATGGCAATCAGCCCCAGCATTTT
d_gene: NA
j_gene: TRBJ1-5
v_gene: TRBV6-5
abundance: NA

CDR3aa: CASSGQGTSGSSYNEQFF
CDR3nt: TGTGCCAGCAGCGGACAGGGGACTAGCGGGAGCTCCTACAATGAGCAGTTCTTC
d_gene: TRBD2
j_gene: TRBJ2-1
v_gene: TRBV9
abundance: NA

CDR3aa: CASSQTRLTTHNEQFF
CDR3nt: TGTGCCAGCAGCCAAACCAGGCTCACCACCCACAATGAGCAGTTCTTC
d_gene: NA
j_gene: TRBJ2-1
v_gene: TRBV3-1/TRBV3-2
abundance: once

CDR3aa: CASSVGQGGPDTQYF
CDR3nt: TGCGCCAGCAGCGTTGGACAGGGGGGCCCAGATACGCAGTATTTT
d_gene: TRBD1
j_gene: TRBJ2-3
v_gene: TRBV5-1
abundance: NA

CDR3aa: CASSPRLGAYNEQFF
CDR3nt: TGTGCCAGCAGCCCCCGACTAGGGGCCTACAATGAGCAGTTCTTC
d_gene: NA
j_gene: TRBJ2-1
v_gene: TRBV9
abundance: NA

CDR3aa: CASSQDGQGYEQYF
CDR3nt: TGTGCCAGCAGCCAAGATGGTCAGGGCTACGAGCAGTACTTC
d_gene: NA
j_gene: TRBJ2-7
v_gene: TRBV4-2
abundance: NA

CDR3aa: CASSPRLAASSYEQYF
CDR3nt: TGTGCCAGCAGCCCCCGACTAGCGGCAAGCTCCTACGAGCAGTACTTC
d_gene: TRBD2
j_gene: TRBJ2-7
v_gene: TRBV3-1/TRBV3-2
abundance: NA

CDR3aa: CASRPNGGGELFF
CDR3nt: TGTGCCAGCCGCCCGAACGGGGGCGGGGAGCTGTTTTTT
d_gene: NA
j_gene: TRBJ2-2
v_gene: TRBV28
abundance: NA

CDR3aa: CASSILGGSSYNEQFF
CDR3nt: TGTGCCAGTAGTATTCTTGGCGGCAGCTCCTACAATGAGCAGTTCTTC
d_gene: NA
j_gene: TRBJ2-1
v_gene: TRBV19
abundance: NA

CDR3aa: CASQPRALETQYF
CDR3nt: TGTGCCAGCCAACCTAGAGCCTTGGAGACCCAGTACTTC
d_gene: NA
j_gene: TRBJ2-5
v_gene: TRBV2
abundance: NA

CDR3aa: CASSPTGGPYEQYF
CDR3nt: TGCGCCAGCAGCCCGACGGGAGGCCCCTACGAGCAGTACTTC
d_gene: TRBD2
j_gene: TRBJ2-7
v_gene: TRBV5-1
abundance: NA